The rows below give T cell receptor beta chains drawn from one sample of a study of blood T cell repertoires in COVID-19. The table came from immunoSEQ multiplex PCR; TCRdb's copy has only in-frame clones and leaves some out. The sample shows some 200,000 clones, around 92% of them seen only once. What was sequenced was PBMCs or T cells enriched from blood (not recorded which). These receptors were collected from a woman younger than 30 who had recovered from COVID-19. CDR3s include the opening cysteine and the closing phenylalanine or tryptophan. The D gene is left open where the match is weak. The size entry is marked missing in some rows and otherwise reads once, few, many or a size class.

V gene	D gene	J gene	clone size	CDR3 protein	CDR3 DNA
TRBV5-1	TRBD1	TRBJ1-2	NA	CASSNPGQGGGYTF	TGCGCCAGCAGCAACCCGGGACAGGGAGGTGGCTACACCTTC
TRBV24-1	TRBD1	TRBJ2-7	NA	CATSDLDRVYEQYF	TGTGCCACCAGTGATTTGGACAGGGTTTACGAGCAGTACTTC
TRBV5-1	NA	TRBJ1-2	NA	CASSERGFPYGYTF	TGCGCCAGCAGCGAAAGGGGGTTTCCCTATGGCTACACCTTC
TRBV7-7	NA	TRBJ1-2	NA	CASSLGRPGYGYTF	TGTGCCAGCAGCTTAGGTCGTCCGGGATATGGCTACACCTTC
TRBV28	NA	TRBJ1-5	NA	CASSLRGMGGNQPQHF	TGTGCCAGCAGTTTGAGGGGGATGGGGGGCAATCAGCCCCAGCATTTT
TRBV2	NA	TRBJ2-1	NA	CASTGDSSSYNEQFF	TGTGCCAGCACGGGGGACTCGAGCTCCTACAATGAGCAGTTCTTC
TRBV5-1	TRBD2	TRBJ2-5	NA	CASSLGGSGGQETQYF	TGCGCCAGCAGCTTGGGAGGTAGCGGGGGACAAGAGACCCAGTACTTC
TRBV2	TRBD1	TRBJ1-2	NA	CAIRRDRVKLSYGYTF	TGTGCCATTCGCCGGGACAGGGTTAAGTTAAGCTATGGCTACACCTTC
TRBV10-2	TRBD1	TRBJ1-2	NA	CASSPGQGGRIGGYTF	TGCGCCAGCAGTCCGGGACAGGGCGGAAGGATTGGCGGCTACACCTTC
TRBV30	TRBD1	TRBJ2-7	NA	CAWSVLSGGYYEQYF	TGTGCCTGGAGTGTATTGTCAGGGGGTTACTACGAGCAGTACTTC
TRBV19	NA	TRBJ1-2	NA	CASSIDPDRHYGYTF	TGTGCCAGTAGTATAGACCCGGACAGACACTATGGCTACACCTTC
TRBV28	NA	TRBJ1-6	NA	CASGLGDSPLHF	TGTGCCTCGGGCCTAGGGGATTCACCCCTCCACTTT
TRBV28	TRBD1	TRBJ1-2	NA	CASSGTGGHTNYGYTF	TGTGCCTCGTCCGGGACAGGGGGGCATACTAACTATGGCTACACCTTC
TRBV7-9	NA	TRBJ2-5	once	CASSFASTVQETQYF	TGTGCCAGCAGCTTCGCCTCGACAGTACAAGAGACCCAGTACTTC
TRBV9	TRBD1	TRBJ1-2	NA	CASSPTDRVVYGYTF	TGTGCCAGCAGCCCGACGGACAGGGTCGTCTATGGCTACACCTTC
TRBV5-4	TRBD2	TRBJ2-5	NA	CASNRGLAGEETQYF	TGTGCCAGCAACCGGGGACTAGCGGGGGAAGAGACCCAGTACTTC
TRBV28	TRBD1	TRBJ2-2	NA	CASRGQGRTGELFF	TGTGCCAGCAGGGGACAGGGTCGAACCGGGGAGCTGTTTTTT
TRBV6-5	NA	TRBJ2-3	NA	CASSWGESTDTQYF	TGTGCCAGCAGTTGGGGGGAATCCACAGATACGCAGTATTTT
TRBV10-1	NA	TRBJ1-2	NA	CASSAGEGSGYTF	TGCGCCAGCAGTGCAGGGGAAGGATCTGGCTACACCTTC
TRBV19	NA	TRBJ1-1	NA	CASRIRSWGVGVGGTEAFF	TGTGCCAGTAGGATTCGATCCTGGGGGGTCGGAGTCGGGGGCACTGAAGCTTTCTTT
TRBV12-3/TRBV12-4	NA	TRBJ2-3	NA	CASSLGGDTQYF	TGTGCCAGCAGTTTGGGGGGAGATACGCAGTATTTT
TRBV7-7	NA	TRBJ2-3	NA	CASSKGGGVSDTQYF	TGTGCCAGCAGCAAAGGGGGCGGGGTATCAGATACGCAGTATTTT
TRBV5-4	NA	TRBJ1-6	NA	CASSLDRSQNSPLHF	TGTGCCAGCAGCCTCGACAGGTCCCAAAATTCACCCCTCCACTTT
TRBV5-4	TRBD1	TRBJ2-2	NA	CASSVDRGSNTGELFF	TGTGCCAGCAGCGTAGACAGGGGTTCGAACACCGGGGAGCTGTTTTTT
TRBV3-1/TRBV3-2	NA	TRBJ1-5	NA	CASSLGGSNQPQHF	TGTGCCAGCAGCCTCGGAGGGTCCAATCAGCCCCAGCATTTT
TRBV9	TRBD1	TRBJ1-6	NA	CASSEGAEGSPLHF	TGTGCCAGCAGCGAGGGGGCTGAGGGTTCACCCCTCCACTTT
TRBV6-1	NA	TRBJ2-6	NA	CASSEFRYSGANVLTF	TGTGCCAGCAGTGAATTCAGGTACTCTGGGGCCAACGTCCTGACTTTC
TRBV19	NA	TRBJ1-4	NA	CASSSLSDNEKLFF	TGTGCCAGTAGTTCCTTGAGTGATAATGAAAAACTGTTTTTT
TRBV24-1	NA	TRBJ2-5	NA	CATRSGDQETQYF	TGTGCCACCAGATCAGGGGATCAAGAGACCCAGTACTTC
TRBV29-1	NA	TRBJ1-2	NA	CSVPAGLLWGASGYTF	TGCAGCGTTCCAGCGGGACTCCTTTGGGGTGCGTCTGGCTACACCTTC
TRBV4-1	NA	TRBJ2-7	NA	CASSHLATGSYEQYF	TGCGCCAGCAGCCACCTCGCTACAGGGTCCTACGAGCAGTACTTC
TRBV6-5	NA	TRBJ1-3	NA	CASSYSSMFSFDTIYF	TGTGCCAGCAGTTACTCGAGTATGTTTTCGTTCGACACCATATATTTT
TRBV3-1/TRBV3-2	NA	TRBJ1-1	NA	CASSLRGDSNTEAFF	TGTGCCAGCAGCCTACGAGGAGACTCGAACACTGAAGCTTTCTTT
TRBV5-1	NA	TRBJ1-5	NA	CASSLGVGGWQPQHF	TGCGCCAGCAGCCTGGGGGTTGGCGGGTGGCAGCCCCAGCATTTT
TRBV10-3	NA	TRBJ1-2	NA	CAISEWEILNYGYTF	TGTGCCATCAGTGAGTGGGAGATACTTAACTATGGCTACACCTTC
TRBV4-1	NA	TRBJ1-6	NA	CASSPEERYNSPLHF	TGCGCCAGCAGCCCCGAAGAGCGCTATAATTCACCCCTCCACTTT
TRBV9	NA	TRBJ1-2	NA	CASSGTANYGYTF	TGTGCCAGCAGCGGAACAGCTAACTATGGCTACACCTTC
TRBV27	NA	TRBJ1-5	NA	CASSYGPGVSQPQHF	TGTGCCAGCAGTTACGGCCCGGGAGTCTCTCAGCCCCAGCATTTT
TRBV5-4	NA	TRBJ2-7	NA	CASYSNPREDSYEQYF	TGTGCCAGCTACTCAAACCCCCGGGAAGACTCCTACGAGCAGTACTTC
TRBV5-4	NA	TRBJ1-1	NA	CASSPGLSNTEAFF	TGTGCCAGCAGCCCGGGACTGTCGAACACTGAAGCTTTCTTT
TRBV27	NA	TRBJ1-2	NA	CASSTNDRPRGYTF	TGTGCCAGCAGTACAAATGACAGGCCGCGTGGCTACACCTTC
TRBV21-1	NA	TRBJ1-1	once	CASPGRGLHTEAFF	TGTGCCAGCCCGGGCAGGGGCCTCCACACTGAAGCTTTCTTT
TRBV6-4	NA	TRBJ2-3	few	CASSETGEGHTDTQYF	TGTGCCAGCAGTGAGACAGGTGAAGGGCACACAGATACGCAGTATTTT